The T cell receptor beta chain under discussion was sequenced for a study of blood T cell repertoires in COVID-19. In the study overall: Samples of COVID-19 (acute and convalescent) were obtained from the United States, Italy and Spain.

Living in 24 US areas, the participants were between 18 and 89 years of age. Exposed volunteers were people who met a COVID-19 case within 2 weeks before study entry. The V end lost 4 bases, the J end lost 4 bases, and 8 bases lay between the germline ends. Germline V gene data show CDR1 as SGHAT and CDR2 as FQNNGV. The CDR3 has 13 amino acids. In the study's own analysis: Amplification with reference gene primers provided the estimates of nucleated cell counts. Sequenced by immunoSEQ multiplex PCR; TCRdb stores in-frame clones only, minus some. V, J and clone size were drawn from that table, and D and trimming were deduced from the DNA. The sample holds 110,000 to 150,000 clones, under 85% seen once.

Material for sequencing was PBMCs or T cells enriched from blood (not recorded which). The receptor's source is a woman aged 18-30 years who had been exposed to COVID-19. This rearrangement joins TRBV11-2 to TRBJ2-1, with a tentative D call TRBD1 (7 bases). In nucleotides, the CDR3 is TGTGCCAGCAGCTCAGGGGGGTACAATGAGCAGTTCTTC. Amino acids: CASSSGGYNEQFF.